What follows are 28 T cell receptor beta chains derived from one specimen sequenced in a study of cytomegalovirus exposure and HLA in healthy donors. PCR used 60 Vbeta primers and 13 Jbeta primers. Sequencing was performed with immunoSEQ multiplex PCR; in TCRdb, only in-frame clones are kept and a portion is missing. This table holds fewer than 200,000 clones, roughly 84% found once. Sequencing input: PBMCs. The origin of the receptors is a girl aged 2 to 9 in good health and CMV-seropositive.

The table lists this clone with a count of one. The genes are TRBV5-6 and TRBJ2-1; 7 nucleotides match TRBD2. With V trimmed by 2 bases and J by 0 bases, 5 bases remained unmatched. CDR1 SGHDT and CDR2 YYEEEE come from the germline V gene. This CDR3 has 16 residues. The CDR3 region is CASSLPGGPSYNEQFF. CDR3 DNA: TGTGCCAGCAGCTTACCGGGAGGTCCCTCCTACAATGAGCAGTTCTTC. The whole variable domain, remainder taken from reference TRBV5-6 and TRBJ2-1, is DAGVTQSPTHLIKTRGQQVTLRCSPKSGHDTVSWYQQALGQGPQFIFQYYEEEERQRGNFPDRFSGHQFPNYSSELNVNALLLGDSALYLCASSLPGGPSYNEQFFGPGTRLTVL.

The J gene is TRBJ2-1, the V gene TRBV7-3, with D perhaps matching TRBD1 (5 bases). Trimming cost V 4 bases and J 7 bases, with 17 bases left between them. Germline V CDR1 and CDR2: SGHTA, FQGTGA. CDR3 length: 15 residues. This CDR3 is CASSSNRGQGNEQFF. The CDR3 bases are TGTGCCAGCAGCTCCAATCGCGGCCAGGGAAATGAGCAGTTCTTC.

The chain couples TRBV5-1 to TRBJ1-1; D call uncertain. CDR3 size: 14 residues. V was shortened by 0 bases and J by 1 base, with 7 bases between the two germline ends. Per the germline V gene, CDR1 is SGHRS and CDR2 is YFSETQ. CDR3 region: CASSLDGGNTEAFF. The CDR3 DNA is TGCGCCAGCAGCTTGGATGGAGGGAACACTGAAGCTTTCTTT.

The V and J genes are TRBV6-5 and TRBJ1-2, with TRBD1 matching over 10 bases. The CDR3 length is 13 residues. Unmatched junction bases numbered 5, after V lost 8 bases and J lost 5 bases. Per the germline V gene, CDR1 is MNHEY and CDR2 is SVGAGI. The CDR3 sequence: CASYRQGAYGYTF. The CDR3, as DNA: TGTGCCAGCTATAGACAGGGGGCTTATGGCTACACCTTC.

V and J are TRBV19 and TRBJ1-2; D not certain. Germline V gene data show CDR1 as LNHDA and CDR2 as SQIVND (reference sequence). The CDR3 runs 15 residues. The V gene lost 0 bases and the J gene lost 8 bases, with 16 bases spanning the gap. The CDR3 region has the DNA TGTGCCAGTAGTATAGATCCCCACAGCGGAGAGGGCTACACCTTC. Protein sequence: CASSIDPHSGEGYTF. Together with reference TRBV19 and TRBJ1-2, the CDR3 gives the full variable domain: DGGITQSPKYLFRKEGQNVTLSCEQNLNHDAMYWYRQDPGQGLRLIYYSQIVNDFQKGDIAEGYSVSREKKESFPLTVTSAQKNPTAFYLCASSIDPHSGEGYTFGSGTRLTVV.

The CDR3 DNA sequence: TGTGCCAGCAGCCGAGACGGCGGGCCTGGAAACACCATATATTTT. The encoded protein is CASSRDGGPGNTIYF. This chain links TRBV7-9 with TRBJ1-3; D unclear. V lost 5 bases and J lost 2, with 13 bases in between. This CDR3 has 15 amino acids. Germline V gene sequence: CDR1 SEHNR, CDR2 FQNEAQ (reference sequence).

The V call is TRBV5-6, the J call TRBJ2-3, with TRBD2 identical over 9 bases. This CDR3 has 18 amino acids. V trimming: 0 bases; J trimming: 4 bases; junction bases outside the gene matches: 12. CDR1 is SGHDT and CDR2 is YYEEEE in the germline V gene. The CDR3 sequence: CASSLGAGGLFVADTQYF. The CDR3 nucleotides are TGTGCCAGCAGCTTGGGCGCGGGAGGGCTGTTCGTCGCAGATACGCAGTATTTT.

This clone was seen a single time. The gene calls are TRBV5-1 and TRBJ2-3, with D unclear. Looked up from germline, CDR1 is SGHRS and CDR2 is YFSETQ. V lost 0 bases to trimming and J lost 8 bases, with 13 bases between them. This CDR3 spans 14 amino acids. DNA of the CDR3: TGCGCCAGCAGCTTGGAGCCCGCAATCGTTACGCAGTATTTT. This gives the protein CASSLEPAIVTQYF.

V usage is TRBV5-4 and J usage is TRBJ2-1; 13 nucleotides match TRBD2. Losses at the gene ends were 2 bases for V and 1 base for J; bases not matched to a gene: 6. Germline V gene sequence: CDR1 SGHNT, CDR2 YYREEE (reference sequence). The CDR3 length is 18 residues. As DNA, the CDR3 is TGTGCCAGCAGCTTTGGAGGACTAGCGGGAGCGTCCTACAATGAGCAGTTCTTC. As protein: CASSFGGLAGASYNEQFF.

The chain's CDR3 is CASSLRQGAGYEQYF. The DNA for the CDR3 is TGTGCCAGCAGTTTGAGACAGGGGGCAGGCTACGAGCAGTACTTC. The rearrangement uses TRBV27 and TRBJ2-7; 10 positions agree with TRBD1. The V gene end was trimmed by 3 bases and the J gene end by 3 bases; junction bases not matched to a gene: 5. The CDR3 extends over 15 amino acids. CDR1 is MNHEY and CDR2 is SMNVEV in the germline V gene (reference sequence).

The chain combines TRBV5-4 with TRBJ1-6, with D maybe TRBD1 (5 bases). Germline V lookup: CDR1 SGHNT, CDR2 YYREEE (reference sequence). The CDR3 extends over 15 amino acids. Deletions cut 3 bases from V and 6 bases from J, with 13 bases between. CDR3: CASSSVGQFNSPLHF. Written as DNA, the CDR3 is TGTGCCAGCAGCTCCGTCGGACAATTTAATTCACCCCTCCACTTT.

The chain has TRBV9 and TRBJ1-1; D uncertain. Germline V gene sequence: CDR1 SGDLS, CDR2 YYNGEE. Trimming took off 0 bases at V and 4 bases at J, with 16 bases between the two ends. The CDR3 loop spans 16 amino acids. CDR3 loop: CASSVVHAEIPTEAFF. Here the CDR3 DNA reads TGTGCCAGCAGCGTAGTTCACGCTGAGATCCCCACTGAAGCTTTCTTT.

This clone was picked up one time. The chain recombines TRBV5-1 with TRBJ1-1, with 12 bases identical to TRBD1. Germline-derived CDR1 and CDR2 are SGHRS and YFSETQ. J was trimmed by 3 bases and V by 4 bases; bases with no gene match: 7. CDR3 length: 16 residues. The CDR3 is CASSQGQGAEDTEAFF. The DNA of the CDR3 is TGCGCCAGCAGCCAGGGACAGGGGGCGGAAGACACTGAAGCTTTCTTT.

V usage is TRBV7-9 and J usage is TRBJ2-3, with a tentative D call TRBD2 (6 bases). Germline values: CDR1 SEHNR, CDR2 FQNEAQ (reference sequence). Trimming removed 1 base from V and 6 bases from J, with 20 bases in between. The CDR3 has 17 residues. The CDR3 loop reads CASSLEASSGGTDTQYF. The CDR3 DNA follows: TGTGCCAGCAGCTTAGAGGCTAGCTCCGGCGGGACGGATACGCAGTATTTT.

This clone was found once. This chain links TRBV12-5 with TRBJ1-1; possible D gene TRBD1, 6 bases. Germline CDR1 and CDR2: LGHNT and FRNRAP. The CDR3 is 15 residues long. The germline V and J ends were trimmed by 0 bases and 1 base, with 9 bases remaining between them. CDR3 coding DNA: TGTGCTAGTGGTTTGGTGGCAGGGGAGAACACTGAAGCTTTCTTT. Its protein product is CASGLVAGENTEAFF.

The CDR3 spells CASSPRVAGYNEQFF. The CDR3 nucleotides read TGTGCCAGCAGCCCCCGGGTAGCGGGCTACAATGAGCAGTTCTTC. The chain links TRBV6-6 to TRBJ2-1; 7 bases fit TRBD2. Per the germline V gene, CDR1 is MNHNY and CDR2 is SVGAGI (reference sequence). J gave up 3 bases and V 6 bases, and 8 bases lay outside the gene matches. The CDR3 is 15 amino acids.

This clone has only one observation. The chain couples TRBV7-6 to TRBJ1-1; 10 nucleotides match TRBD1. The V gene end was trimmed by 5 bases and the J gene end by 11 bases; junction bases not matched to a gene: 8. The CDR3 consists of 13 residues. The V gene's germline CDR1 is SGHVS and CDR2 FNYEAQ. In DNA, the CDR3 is TGTGCCAGCAGCACTGAGGACAGGGGGGCGGCTTTCTTT. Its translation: CASSTEDRGAAFF.

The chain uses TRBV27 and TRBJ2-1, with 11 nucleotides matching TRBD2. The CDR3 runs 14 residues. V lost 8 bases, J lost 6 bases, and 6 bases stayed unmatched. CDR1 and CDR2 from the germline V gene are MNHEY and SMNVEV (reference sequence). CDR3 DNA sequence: TGTGCCAGCCGAGGACTAGCGGGCCGCAATGAGCAGTTCTTC. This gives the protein CASRGLAGRNEQFF.

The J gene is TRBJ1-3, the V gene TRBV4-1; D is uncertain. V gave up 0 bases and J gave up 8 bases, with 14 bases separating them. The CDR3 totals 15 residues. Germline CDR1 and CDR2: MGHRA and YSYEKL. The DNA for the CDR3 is TGCGCCAGCAGCCAAGATGGAACGGGGAGGGACACCATATATTTT. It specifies CASSQDGTGRDTIYF.

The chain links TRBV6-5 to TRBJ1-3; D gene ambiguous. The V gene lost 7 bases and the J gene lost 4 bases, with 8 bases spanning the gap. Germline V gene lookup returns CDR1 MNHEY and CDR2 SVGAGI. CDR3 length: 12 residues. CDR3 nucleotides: TGTGCCAGCACCAACGGGGGAAACACCATATATTTT. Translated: CASTNGGNTIYF.

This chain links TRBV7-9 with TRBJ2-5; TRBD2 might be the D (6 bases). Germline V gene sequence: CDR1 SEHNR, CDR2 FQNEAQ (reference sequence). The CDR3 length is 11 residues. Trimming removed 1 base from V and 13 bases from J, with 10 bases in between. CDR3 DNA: TGTGCCAGCAGCTTAGGTAGCGGTGGGTACTTC. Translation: CASSLGSGGYF.

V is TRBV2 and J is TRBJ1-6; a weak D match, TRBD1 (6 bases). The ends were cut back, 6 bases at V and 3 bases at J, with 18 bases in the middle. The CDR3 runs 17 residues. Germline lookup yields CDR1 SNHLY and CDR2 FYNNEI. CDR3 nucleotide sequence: TGTGCCAGCAGCCACACCCAAGGGGGGGGCTATAATTCACCCCTCCACTTT. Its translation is CASSHTQGGGYNSPLHF.

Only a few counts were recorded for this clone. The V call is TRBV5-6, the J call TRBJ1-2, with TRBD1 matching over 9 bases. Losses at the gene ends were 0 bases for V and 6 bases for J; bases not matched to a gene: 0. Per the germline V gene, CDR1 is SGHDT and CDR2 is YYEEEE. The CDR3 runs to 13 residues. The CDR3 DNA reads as TGTGCCAGCAGCTTGGGGACAGGGGATGGCTACACCTTC. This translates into CASSLGTGDGYTF.

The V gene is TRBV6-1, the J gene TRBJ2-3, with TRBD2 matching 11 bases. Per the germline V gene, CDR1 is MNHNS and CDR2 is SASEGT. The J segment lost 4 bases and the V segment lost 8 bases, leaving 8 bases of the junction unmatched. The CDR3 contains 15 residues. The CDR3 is CASWASGGFADTQYF. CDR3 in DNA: TGTGCCAGCTGGGCTAGCGGGGGGTTTGCAGATACGCAGTATTTT.

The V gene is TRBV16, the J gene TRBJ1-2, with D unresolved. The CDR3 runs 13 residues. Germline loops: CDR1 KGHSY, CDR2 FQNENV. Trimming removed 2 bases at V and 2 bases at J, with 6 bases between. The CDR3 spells CASSQTPNYGYTF. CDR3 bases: TGTGCCAGCAGCCAAACTCCCAACTATGGCTACACCTTC.

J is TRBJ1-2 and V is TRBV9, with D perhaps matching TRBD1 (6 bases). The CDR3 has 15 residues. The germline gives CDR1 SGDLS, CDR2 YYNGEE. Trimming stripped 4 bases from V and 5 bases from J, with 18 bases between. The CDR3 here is CASSPNPGRGYGYTF. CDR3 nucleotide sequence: TGTGCCAGCAGCCCCAATCCGGGCAGGGGATATGGCTACACCTTC.

CDR3 DNA sequence: TGTGCCAGTAGTATAGATCGAGCATATCAGCCCCAGCATTTT. Residues: CASSIDRAYQPQHF. The chain employs TRBV19 and TRBJ1-5; D not resolved. The V end lost 0 bases, the J end lost 5 bases, and 8 bases lay between the germline ends. The CDR3 is made up of 14 amino acids. Germline V gene sequence: CDR1 LNHDA, CDR2 SQIVND (reference sequence).

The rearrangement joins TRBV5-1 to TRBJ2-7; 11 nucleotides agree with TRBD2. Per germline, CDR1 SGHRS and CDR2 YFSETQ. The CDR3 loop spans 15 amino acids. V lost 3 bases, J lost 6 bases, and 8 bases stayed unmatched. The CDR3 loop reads CASSWEGLAGSEQYF. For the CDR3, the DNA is TGCGCCAGCAGCTGGGAAGGACTAGCGGGTAGCGAGCAGTACTTC.